This TCR beta chain is from a study of blood T cell repertoires in COVID-19. Study at large: The United States, Italy and Spain were the sources of the acute and convalescent COVID-19 samples. The cDNA or gDNA used as material had been derived from T cells, B-cell-depleted T cells, or PBMCs.

The CDR3 loop spans 16 amino acids. The germline V gene has CDR1 KGHDR and CDR2 SFDVKD. Unmatched junction bases numbered 4, after V lost 4 bases and J lost 2 bases. In the original processing: The assay estimated nucleated cells by amplifying reference gene primers. Sequencing used immunoSEQ multiplex PCR; TCRdb keeps in-frame clones, though not all of them. That table furnishes V, J and clone size, whereas the DNA furnished D and trimming. The table has approximately 280,000 clones, roughly 89% seen once. The sequencing input was peripheral blood. The chain carries TRBV24-1 and TRBJ2-1, with 10 nucleotides matching TRBD2. The clonotype comes from a man between 35 and 55 years old with acute or convalescent COVID-19. The DNA of the CDR3 is TGTGCCACCAGTGACCCCAGCGGGGGGGCCTACAATGAGCAGTTCTTC. The encoded protein is CATSDPSGGAYNEQFF.